Following are 25 T cell receptor beta chains from one sample sequenced in a study of metastatic and nonmetastatic thyroid tumors. The entire patient cohort was treatment-naive prior to thyroid surgery. MiXCR was used by TCRdb to re-call the PCR reads. The data hold roughly 61,000 clones, with just over 4% observed a single time. The sequenced sample consisted of blood. Receptors were obtained from a female donor with papillary thyroid cancer or a benign thyroid nodule (not recorded which). Some clones in this sample may be carry-over from other donors' samples.

Concerning this clone: Germline is not matched at one junction end, which may reflect a read error. This chain connects TRBV6-4 to TRBJ2-3; TRBD2 matches at 9 bases. CDR3 length: 15 amino acids. Germline loops: CDR1 MRHNA, CDR2 SNTAGT. The CDR3 protein is CASSDSAGGTNTQYF. As DNA, the CDR3 is TGTGCCAGCAGTGACTCAGCGGGGGGCACAAATACGCAGTATTTT.

This clone showed up many times. The sample has other DNA sequences that encode this CDR3 too. The chain combines TRBV5-6 with TRBJ1-1; TRBD1 is a possible D gene (5 bases). The CDR3 has 14 residues. Germline V gene data show CDR1 as SGHDT and CDR2 as YYEEEE. Trimming pared 4 bases from V and 1 base from J, leaving 11 bases between. The CDR3 DNA follows: TGTGCCAGCAGCCTGACAGTCTGGAACACTGAAGCTTTCTTT. As protein: CASSLTVWNTEAFF.

Remarks on this clone: One end of the junction varies from germline; a read error may be responsible. This chain uses TRBV6-6 with TRBJ2-7; 7 bases are shared with TRBD2. Germline values: CDR1 MNHNY, CDR2 SVGAGI (reference sequence). The CDR3 loop spans 11 amino acids. The CDR3 spells CASIYSRDYFF. CDR3 nucleotides: TGTGCCAGTATTTACTCGAGGGACTATTTTTTC.

The sample holds a few counts of this clone. This chain joins TRBV5-4 and TRBJ1-2; maybe TRBD1 (5 bases). With 0 bases removed from V and 0 bases from J, the gap between germline ends came to 18 bases. The germline gives CDR1 SGHNT, CDR2 YYREEE (reference sequence). CDR3 size: 18 residues. Written as DNA, the CDR3 is TGTGCCAGCAGCTTGGAGTCTCGGGGGTCCTCCTCTAACTATGGCTACACCTTC. It translates to CASSLESRGSSSNYGYTF.

This clone was counted many times. The V and J genes are TRBV4-1 and TRBJ1-2; D unresolved. CDR1 MGHRA and CDR2 YSYEKL come from the germline V gene. V was pared by 3 bases and J by 8 bases, with 13 bases between. The CDR3 contains 13 residues. The CDR3: CASSHLGRVGYTF. CDR3 in DNA: TGCGCCAGCAGCCATCTCGGACGAGTCGGCTACACCTTC.

In this sample, this clone turned up many times. J is TRBJ2-1 and V is TRBV15; TRBD2 agrees at 11 bases. CDR1 LNHNV and CDR2 YYDKDF come from the germline V gene (reference sequence). This CDR3 spans 17 amino acids. Unmatched junction bases numbered 14, after V lost 3 bases and J lost 10 bases. The CDR3 is CATSSITSGRPIGEQFF. The CDR3 DNA follows: TGTGCCACCAGCAGCATTACTAGCGGGAGACCCATAGGCGAGCAGTTCTTC.

Turning to this clone: One base away lies a much larger clone, so this may be a sequencing read error. This rearrangement joins TRBV3-1 to TRBJ1-5; tentative D call: TRBD1 (6 bases). The ends were cut back, 3 bases at V and 8 bases at J, with 17 bases in the middle. CDR1 and CDR2 from the germline V gene are LGHDT and YNNKEL (reference sequence). The CDR3 length is 15 residues. The DNA of the CDR3 is TGTGCCAGCAGCCAGTCTGGGGGCGGGGTCAAGCCCCAGCATTTT. This translates into CASSQSGGGVKPQHF.

This clone was counted many times. The chain links TRBV7-9 to TRBJ2-1; 11 positions match TRBD2. The V segment lost 5 bases and the J segment 2 bases; nucleotides outside the gene matches: 5. This CDR3 has 16 residues. From germline, CDR1 is SEHNR and CDR2 FQNEAQ (reference sequence). Here the CDR3 DNA reads TGTGCCAGCAGCGCCCAGACTAGCGGGGCCTACAATGAGCAGTTCTTC. This sequence encodes CASSAQTSGAYNEQFF.

The chain couples TRBV2 to TRBJ2-7, with D perhaps TRBD1 (6 bases). The length of the CDR3 is 16 residues. The germline V and J ends were trimmed by 6 bases and 2 bases, with 20 bases remaining between them. The germline V gene has CDR1 SNHLY and CDR2 FYNNEI. DNA of the CDR3: TGTGCCAGCAGGGATCTTGTCAGGGGAATAACCTACGAGCAGTACTTC. The encoded protein is CASRDLVRGITYEQYF.

The table lists this clone with many counts. The chain has TRBV30 and TRBJ2-1; 15 bases align to TRBD2. The V gene's germline CDR1 is GTSNPN and CDR2 SVGIG (reference sequence). The CDR3 sequence is 15 residues long. Trimming at V came to 2 bases and at J to 8 bases, leaving 4 bases not matched to a gene. The CDR3 sequence: CAWSMGLAGGDEQFF. The CDR3, as DNA: TGTGCCTGGAGTATGGGACTAGCGGGAGGAGATGAGCAGTTCTTC.

This clone has ten or more counts. The rearrangement uses TRBV11-2 and TRBJ1-1, with D possibly being TRBD1 (6 bases). Germline loops: CDR1 SGHAT, CDR2 FQNNGV. The CDR3 sequence is 14 residues long. V shed 3 bases and J shed 0 bases, with 8 bases lying between them. The CDR3: CASSFDRLNTEAFF. The CDR3 coding sequence is TGTGCCAGCAGCTTTGACAGGCTGAACACTGAAGCTTTCTTT. Looking up the rest from reference TRBV11-2 and TRBJ1-1 gives the full variable domain: EAGVAQSPRYKIIEKRQSVAFWCNPISGHATLYWYQQILGQGPKLLIQFQNNGVVDDSQLPKDRFSAERLKGVDSTLKIQPAKLEDSAVYLCASSFDRLNTEAFFGQGTRLTVV.

This clone was seen ten or more times. The chain combines TRBV5-1 with TRBJ2-7; 7 bases fit TRBD1. Unmatched junction bases numbered 7, after V lost 2 bases and J lost 2 bases. The CDR3 extends over 15 amino acids. Germline-derived CDR1 and CDR2 are SGHRS and YFSETQ. This chain's CDR3 is CASSLGGTVPYEQYF. The CDR3, as DNA: TGCGCCAGCAGCTTAGGTGGGACAGTCCCCTACGAGCAGTACTTC. The variable domain in full, with the rest retrieved from reference TRBV5-1 and TRBJ2-7, is KAGVTQTPRYLIKTRGQQVTLSCSPISGHRSVSWYQQTPGQGLQFLFEYFSETQRNKGNFPGRFSGRQFSNSRSEMNVSTLELGDSALYLCASSLGGTVPYEQYFGPGTRLTVT.

At least ten counts were recorded for this clone. This chain connects TRBV27 to TRBJ2-1, with 13 bases lining up with TRBD2. The CDR3 totals 14 residues. Germline assignment: CDR1 MNHEY and CDR2 SMNVEV (reference sequence). V dropped 6 bases and J dropped 7; count of bases not matched to a gene: 3. The CDR3 region is CASRKTSGRNEQFF. CDR3 nucleotides: TGTGCCAGCAGGAAGACTAGCGGGAGGAATGAGCAGTTCTTC.

This clone was recorded many times. The CDR3, as DNA: TGTGCCAGCAGTTACTCGGGCAGGCCCAATCAGCCCCAGCATTTT. Translated: CASSYSGRPNQPQHF. J is TRBJ1-5 and V is TRBV6-5; D remains unclear. The CDR3 spans 15 residues. Trimming shortened V by 0 bases and J by 3 bases, and 9 bases separated the two germline ends. Germline-derived CDR1 and CDR2 are MNHEY and SVGAGI.

Ten or more counts support this clone. The chain carries TRBV7-2 and TRBJ1-6; 9 positions match TRBD1. V lost 7 bases and J lost 8; bases outside the gene matches: 9. The CDR3 extends over 15 amino acids. Germline lookup yields CDR1 SGHTA and CDR2 FQGNSA. The CDR3 region is CASTFRDRVDSPLHF. CDR3 sequence (DNA): TGTGCCAGCACTTTCCGGGACAGGGTTGATTCACCCCTCCACTTT.

This clone was observed a handful of times. This could be a read error, since a much larger clone is one nucleotide away. The sample holds other DNA sequences that translate to the same CDR3. This chain links TRBV7-9 with TRBJ2-5, with TRBD2 identical over 7 bases. CDR1 is SEHNR and CDR2 is FQNEAQ in the germline V gene (reference sequence). The CDR3 loop spans 14 amino acids. The CDR3 DNA sequence: TGTGCCAGCAGCTTCCGGGAGGTCCAAGAGACTCAGTACTTC. It yields the protein CASSFREVQETQYF.

This clone showed up just a few times. The rearrangement uses TRBV5-1 and TRBJ2-7, with a tentative D call TRBD1 (5 bases). V was clipped by 4 bases and J by 5 bases, with 22 bases between them. This CDR3 is 16 amino acids long. Germline loops: CDR1 SGHRS, CDR2 YFSETQ. The CDR3 nucleotides are TGCGCCAGCAGCCCGGAAAAAGGGGAAAGGTCGGACGAGCAGTACTTC. Its translation: CASSPEKGERSDEQYF.

Regarding this clone: Being one base from a much bigger clone, this may be a read error. Other nucleotide sequences in the sample specify the same CDR3. The rearrangement uses TRBV20-1 and TRBJ2-5; TRBD2 matches 10 bases. CDR1 is DFQATT, CDR2 SNEGSKA, per germline (reference sequence). Trimming at V came to 7 bases and at J to 4 bases, leaving 6 bases not matched to a gene. CDR3 length equals 13 residues. The CDR3 reads CSGLTSGIETQYF. The CDR3 region has the DNA TGCAGTGGGCTTACTAGCGGGATAGAGACCCAGTACTTC.

The chain is built from TRBV6-1 and TRBJ2-4; weak D call: TRBD1 (5 bases). The CDR3 has 13 residues. Trimming stripped 3 bases from V and 8 bases from J, with 11 bases between. Germline V lookup: CDR1 MNHNS, CDR2 SASEGT. The CDR3 here is CASSDRGWDIQYF. CDR3 nucleotide sequence: TGTGCCAGCAGTGATAGGGGTTGGGACATTCAGTACTTC.

The CDR3 is CASSIRDRGLGNTIYF. In DNA, the CDR3 is TGTGCCAGCAGCATCCGGGACAGGGGGCTTGGAAACACCATATATTTT. The chain couples TRBV12-3 or TRBV12-4 to TRBJ1-3, with 12 nucleotides matching TRBD1. The V segment lost 6 bases and the J segment 3 bases; nucleotides outside the gene matches: 6. The length of the CDR3 is 16 residues.

About this clone: A much larger clone is a single base away; this may be a read error. Other DNA sequences in this specimen translate into the identical CDR3. The chain uses TRBV19 and TRBJ2-4, with a tentative D call TRBD2 (6 bases). Germline lookup yields CDR1 LNHDA and CDR2 SQIVND (reference sequence). V was clipped by 5 bases and J by 0 bases, with 17 bases between them. The CDR3 runs to 17 residues. CDR3 DNA: TGTGCCAGTAGTCCACGGACATCGGAGGGAGCCAAAAACATTCAGTACTTC. Residues: CASSPRTSEGAKNIQYF.

Only a few counts were recorded for this clone. The chain recombines TRBV6-2 or TRBV6-3 with TRBJ2-5; no clear D. Germline-derived CDR1 and CDR2 are MNHEY and SVGEGT. This CDR3 is built from 15 residues. Trimming removed 1 base at V and 1 base at J, with 10 bases between. CDR3 region: CASSYFYSPQETQYF. CDR3 in DNA: TGTGCCAGCAGTTACTTCTACAGTCCCCAAGAGACCCAGTACTTC.

At least ten counts were recorded for this clone. J is TRBJ2-3 and V is TRBV4-1; the D gene is possibly TRBD1 (6 bases). Germline lookup yields CDR1 MGHRA and CDR2 YSYEKL. The CDR3 extends over 16 amino acids. Trimming shortened V by 4 bases and J by 0 bases, and 14 bases separated the two germline ends. Written as DNA, the CDR3 is TGCGCCAGCAGCCCCAGGGCAGGGGCCAGCACAGATACGCAGTATTTT. This sequence encodes CASSPRAGASTDTQYF.

This clone was observed many times. This chain connects TRBV2 to TRBJ2-5, with D perhaps TRBD1 (6 bases). V dropped 5 bases and J dropped 5 bases, with 18 bases sitting between them. Germline CDR1 and CDR2: SNHLY and FYNNEI. This CDR3 has 15 residues. This chain's CDR3 is CASSRRWGQGETQYF. CDR3 DNA sequence: TGTGCCAGCAGTCGTCGGTGGGGGCAGGGCGAGACCCAGTACTTC.

This clone has more than one count but fewer than ten. The chain has TRBV29-1 and TRBJ1-2, with TRBD1 matching over 8 bases. The J segment lost 2 bases and the V segment lost 4 bases, leaving 6 bases of the junction unmatched. CDR3 size: 14 residues. CDR1 and CDR2 from the germline V gene are SQVTM and ANQGSEA. Here the CDR3 reads CSVGWTGKNYGYTF. The CDR3 DNA sequence: TGCAGCGTTGGTTGGACAGGGAAAAACTATGGCTACACCTTC. Drawing the rest from reference TRBV29-1 and TRBJ1-2, the complete variable domain is SAVISQKPSRDICQRGTSLTIQCQVDSQVTMMFWYRQQPGQSLTLIATANQGSEATYESGFVIDKFPISRPNLTFSTLTVSNMSPEDSSIYLCSVGWTGKNYGYTFGSGTRLTVV.